The 15 T cell receptor beta chains presented below share a single source sample, sequenced in a study of PD-L1 blockade in urothelial cancer. Time point reported: pretreatment peripheral blood. Repertoires were generated with immunoSEQ multiplex PCR, while TCRdb's copy carries only in-frame clones and drops some. The sample includes tens of thousands of clones, 70% to 90% of them seen just once. Here the sequenced sample was PBMCs, taken around atezolizumab (anti-PD-L1) treatment. These receptors were collected from a man aged 35 to 55 with urothelial cancer.

This sequence joins TRBV6-1 and TRBJ2-5; the D is unclear. The CDR3 is 13 residues long. CDR1 and CDR2 from the germline V gene are MNHNS and SASEGT. The V gene lost 7 bases and the J gene lost 0 bases, with 9 bases spanning the gap. The CDR3 DNA reads as TGTGCCAGCATAAGACACCACCAAGAGACCCAGTACTTC. It specifies CASIRHHQETQYF.

The J gene is TRBJ1-5, the V gene TRBV19; D is perhaps TRBD1 (5 bases). This CDR3 comprises 16 residues. Germline assignment: CDR1 LNHDA and CDR2 SQIVND (reference sequence). The V and J ends lost 7 bases and 0 bases respectively, with 16 bases between them. This CDR3 reads CASTLRAGDSNQPQHF. Here the CDR3 DNA reads TGTGCCAGTACCCTCAGGGCGGGGGATAGCAATCAGCCCCAGCATTTT.

This rearrangement joins TRBV30 to TRBJ2-3; D is perhaps TRBD2 (6 bases). The V gene lost 5 bases and the J gene lost 5 bases, with 20 bases spanning the gap. This CDR3 is 15 amino acids long. From germline, CDR1 is GTSNPN and CDR2 SVGIG (reference sequence). The CDR3 bases are TGTGCCTGGGACCGGGACTTGACCGCACAAGATACGCAGTATTTT. Translated: CAWDRDLTAQDTQYF.

J is TRBJ2-2 and V is TRBV19, with D possibly matching TRBD2 (7 bases). V was cut by 5 bases and J by 5 bases, with 18 bases left in between. The CDR3 sequence is 16 residues long. Germline loops: CDR1 LNHDA, CDR2 SQIVND (reference sequence). The CDR3 region is CASSARTGGGTGELFF. CDR3 sequence (DNA): TGTGCCAGTAGTGCCCGAACGGGGGGCGGGACCGGGGAGCTGTTTTTT. Filled out from reference TRBV19 and TRBJ2-2, the complete variable domain reads DGGITQSPKYLFRKEGQNVTLSCEQNLNHDAMYWYRQDPGQGLRLIYYSQIVNDFQKGDIAEGYSVSREKKESFPLTVTSAQKNPTAFYLCASSARTGGGTGELFFGEGSRLTVL.

The chain couples TRBV11-2 to TRBJ2-1, with D possibly being TRBD2 (6 bases). Per germline, CDR1 SGHAT and CDR2 FQNNGV. This CDR3 has 13 residues. Trimming removed 0 bases at V and 10 bases at J, with 10 bases between. The CDR3 sequence: CASSLDGAGEQFF. The DNA of the CDR3 is TGTGCCAGCAGCTTAGATGGGGCGGGAGAGCAGTTCTTC.

This clone came up once. The V call is TRBV9, the J call TRBJ2-3, with 7 bases matching TRBD2. The CDR3 is made up of 15 amino acids. CDR1 and CDR2 from the germline V gene are SGDLS and YYNGEE. The trim removed 6 bases at V and 0 bases at J, leaving 7 bases unmatched. CDR3 region: CASTSGLRSTDTQYF. CDR3 DNA: TGTGCCAGCACCTCGGGACTACGAAGCACAGATACGCAGTATTTT. Together with reference TRBV9 and TRBJ2-3, the CDR3 gives the full variable domain: DSGVTQTPKHLITATGQRVTLRCSPRSGDLSVYWYQQSLDQGLQFLIQYYNGEERAKGNILERFSAQQFPDLHSELNLSSLELGDSALYFCASTSGLRSTDTQYFGPGTRLTVL.

In nucleotides, the CDR3 is TGTGCCAGCAGTTACTCTAGGCAGGTCACTGAAGCTTTCTTT. It specifies CASSYSRQVTEAFF. V and J are TRBV6-5 and TRBJ1-1; D call uncertain. Germline V gene sequence: CDR1 MNHEY, CDR2 SVGAGI. Deletions cut 0 bases from V and 4 bases from J, with 9 bases between. This CDR3 has 14 residues.

A few counts support this clone. The rearrangement joins TRBV7-6 to TRBJ2-2, with D hard to call. The germline CDR1 and CDR2 sequences are SGHVS and FNYEAQ. Trimming took off 1 base at V and 6 bases at J, with 12 bases between the two ends. CDR3 length: 15 residues. CDR3 amino acids: CASSLGPVTAGELFF. The CDR3 nucleotides are TGTGCCAGCAGCTTAGGCCCGGTCACGGCCGGGGAGCTGTTTTTT.

Regarding this clone: The junction departs from germline at one end; a sequencing error may be responsible. V is TRBV7-7 and J is TRBJ2-5, with a tentative D call TRBD1 (5 bases). The CDR3 loop spans 12 amino acids. Germline V gives CDR1 SSHAT, CDR2 FNYEAQ (reference sequence). The CDR3 DNA reads TGTGCTAGCAGCCAGGACACGGGGACCCAGTACTTC. It translates to CASSQDTGTQYF.

This clone was picked up one time. The chain has TRBV28 and TRBJ1-2; TRBD1 matches at 12 bases. Per germline, CDR1 MDHEN and CDR2 SYDVKM. Germline trimming cut 3 bases from V and 7 bases from J; bases unmatched to any gene: 3. The CDR3 consists of 14 residues. CDR3 in DNA: TGTGCCAGCAGTTTCTCGGGACAGGGGGCTGGCTACACCTTC. Encoded protein: CASSFSGQGAGYTF.

The chain combines TRBV2 with TRBJ2-7; 8 nucleotides line up with TRBD2. The CDR3 runs 13 residues. J was trimmed by 2 bases and V by 6 bases; bases with no gene match: 3. Germline V gene sequence: CDR1 SNHLY, CDR2 FYNNEI. The CDR3 spells CASRKLAAYEQYF. CDR3 coding DNA: TGTGCCAGCAGGAAACTAGCGGCCTACGAGCAGTACTTC. Full variable domain (rest looked up from reference TRBV2 and TRBJ2-7): EPEVTQTPSHQVTQMGQEVILRCVPISNHLYFYWYRQILGQKVEFLVSFYNNEISEKSEIFDDQFSVERPDGSNFTLKIRSTKLEDSAMYFCASRKLAAYEQYFGPGTRLTVT.

The chain carries TRBV4-2 and TRBJ1-1, with 8 bases fitting TRBD1. The V gene end was trimmed by 3 bases and the J gene end by 2 bases; junction bases not matched to a gene: 14. From germline, CDR1 is LGHNA and CDR2 YNFKEQ. This CDR3 has 18 amino acids. The CDR3 loop is CASSHFSSRGQGNTEAFF. CDR3 DNA sequence: TGTGCCAGCAGCCATTTTAGCAGTCGCGGACAGGGAAACACTGAAGCTTTCTTT.

The V and J genes are TRBV7-9 and TRBJ1-5; no firm D call. The CDR3 contains 13 residues. CDR1 SEHNR and CDR2 FQNEAQ come from the germline V gene (reference sequence). With 5 bases removed from V and 5 bases from J, the gap between germline ends came to 10 bases. The CDR3 DNA sequence: TGTGCCAGCAGCGACTCTTGGGATCAGCCCCAGCATTTT. Translation gives CASSDSWDQPQHF.

The chain couples TRBV19 to TRBJ1-5; a possible D gene is TRBD1 (5 bases). Germline V gene sequence: CDR1 LNHDA, CDR2 SQIVND (reference sequence). Trimming removed 7 bases from V and 2 bases from J, with 15 bases in between. The CDR3 has 15 residues. The CDR3 region is CASTPAGQGNQPQHF. The CDR3 bases are TGTGCCAGTACCCCGGCAGGGCAGGGCAATCAGCCCCAGCATTTT.

The chain carries TRBV28 and TRBJ2-7; TRBD1 aligns across 7 bases. The CDR3 spans 16 residues. The V gene end was trimmed by 6 bases and the J gene end by 2 bases; junction bases not matched to a gene: 13. The V gene's germline CDR1 is MDHEN and CDR2 SYDVKM. The CDR3 region is CASRPFGQVLTYEQYF. The CDR3 nucleotides are TGTGCCAGCAGACCTTTCGGACAGGTACTGACCTACGAGCAGTACTTC.